These 26 T cell receptor beta chains originate from one sample sequenced in a study of cytomegalovirus exposure and HLA in healthy donors. The study ran its PCR with 60 Vbeta and 13 Jbeta primers. Sequenced by immunoSEQ multiplex PCR; TCRdb stores in-frame clones only, minus some. The sample lists 25,000 to 35,000 clones; 65% were seen once. The sample was PBMCs. The receptor set was obtained from a man over 45 in good health and CMV-seropositive.

V gene TRBV30 combines with J gene TRBJ2-7; possible D gene TRBD2, 7 bases. The CDR3 runs to 12 residues. CDR1 and CDR2 from the germline V gene are GTSNPN and SVGIG (reference sequence). V lost 0 bases and J lost 8, with 11 bases in between. CDR3 DNA sequence: TGTGCCTGGAGTGTCGGGGGGCATCAGCAGTACTTC. Translating gives CAWSVGGHQQYF.

The J gene is TRBJ2-1, the V gene TRBV6-5; weak D call: TRBD1 (6 bases). This CDR3 contains 13 residues. V was trimmed by 6 bases and J by 4 bases, leaving 10 bases between them. From germline, CDR1 is MNHEY and CDR2 SVGAGI. The CDR3 loop is CASSSDRYNEQFF. CDR3 nucleotides: TGTGCCAGCAGCTCGGACAGATACAATGAGCAGTTCTTC.

The gene calls are TRBV19 and TRBJ1-5; 9 nucleotides agree with TRBD1. Trimming at V came to 5 bases and at J to 6 bases, leaving 11 bases not matched to a gene. The length of the CDR3 is 16 residues. Germline V gives CDR1 LNHDA, CDR2 SQIVND (reference sequence). In DNA, the CDR3 is TGTGCCAGTAGTCTCCACGGGACAGGGAAGGGTCAGCCCCAGCATTTT. Amino acid sequence: CASSLHGTGKGQPQHF.

The chain couples TRBV6-1 to TRBJ2-7; no clear D gene. Deletions cut 4 bases from V and 5 bases from J, with 9 bases between. The germline CDR1 and CDR2 sequences are MNHNS and SASEGT. The CDR3 contains 12 residues. The CDR3 region has the DNA TGTGCCAGCAGTGGAGACACCGACGAGCAGTACTTC. It yields the protein CASSGDTDEQYF.

The genes are TRBV7-8 and TRBJ2-7; 7 bases agree with TRBD1. This CDR3 is 14 amino acids long. Germline trimming cut 5 bases from V and 4 bases from J; bases unmatched to any gene: 8. Germline CDR1 is SGHVS and CDR2 is FQNEAQ. DNA for the CDR3: TGTGCCAGCAGCCCTGCGACAGGGTCATACGAGCAGTACTTC. It is translated as CASSPATGSYEQYF.

This clone was observed a single time. The chain joins TRBV10-3 to TRBJ2-1; tentative D call: TRBD1 (5 bases). CDR1 is ENHRY and CDR2 is SYGVKD in the germline V gene. CDR3 length: 14 amino acids. Trimming left V 10 bases short and J 1 base short, with 14 bases between. CDR3 residues: CATGISLSYNEQFF. The CDR3 region has the DNA TGTGCCACAGGGATTTCCTTATCCTACAATGAGCAGTTCTTC.

There are a few counts of this clone. The V gene is TRBV30, the J gene TRBJ2-3, with D tentatively TRBD2 (5 bases). This CDR3 contains 17 residues. Trimming removed 0 bases at V and 2 bases at J, with 18 bases between. Germline V lookup: CDR1 GTSNPN, CDR2 SVGIG (reference sequence). The CDR3 coding sequence is TGTGCCTGGAGTGTACCCCGACCGATGCGGGTCACAGATACGCAGTATTTT. Its translation is CAWSVPRPMRVTDTQYF.

V usage is TRBV10-3 and J usage is TRBJ1-6; D might be TRBD1 (6 bases). The CDR3 has 14 amino acids. Germline V CDR1 and CDR2: ENHRY, SYGVKD. The germline V and J ends were trimmed by 7 bases and 7 bases, with 14 bases remaining between them. CDR3 in amino acids: CAIKVGTRNSPLHF. Here the CDR3 DNA reads TGTGCCATCAAGGTGGGGACACGAAATTCACCCCTCCACTTT.

The chain couples TRBV11-2 to TRBJ2-6; D call uncertain. Trimming shortened V by 0 bases and J by 1 base, and 19 bases separated the two germline ends. The CDR3 totals 20 residues. In germline, CDR1 is SGHAT, CDR2 FQNNGV. The CDR3 reads CASSLEVGRLVVSGANVLTF. For the CDR3, the DNA is TGTGCCAGCAGCTTAGAGGTTGGCCGACTTGTCGTTTCTGGGGCCAACGTCCTGACTTTC.

The chain recombines TRBV5-1 with TRBJ2-5, with 9 bases identical to TRBD1. The CDR3 covers 13 residues. Germline V CDR1 and CDR2: SGHRS, YFSETQ. J was trimmed by 2 bases and V by 4 bases; bases with no gene match: 0. The CDR3 protein is CASSGTGQETQYF. The DNA of the CDR3 is TGCGCCAGCAGCGGGACAGGGCAAGAGACCCAGTACTTC. The entire variable domain, with the rest obtained from reference TRBV5-1 and TRBJ2-5, is as follows: KAGVTQTPRYLIKTRGQQVTLSCSPISGHRSVSWYQQTPGQGLQFLFEYFSETQRNKGNFPGRFSGRQFSNSRSEMNVSTLELGDSALYLCASSGTGQETQYFGPGTRLLVL.

This clone was detected only a few times. This chain uses TRBV6-5 with TRBJ2-3; D not resolved. The V gene lost 5 bases and the J gene lost 4 bases, with 4 bases spanning the gap. This CDR3 region has 11 residues. Per the germline V gene, CDR1 is MNHEY and CDR2 is SVGAGI. CDR3 sequence reads: CASSRADTQYF. The DNA of the CDR3 is TGTGCCAGCAGTCGGGCAGATACGCAGTATTTT.

This chain's CDR3 is CASSHTRTVLLYEQYF. In DNA form, the CDR3 reads TGCGCCAGCAGCCACACTAGGACGGTCCTCCTCTACGAGCAGTACTTC. This rearrangement joins TRBV4-3 to TRBJ2-7; a possible D gene is TRBD2 (5 bases). This CDR3 is built from 16 residues. The V gene's germline CDR1 is LGHNA and CDR2 YSLEER. The ends were cut back, 3 bases at V and 3 bases at J, with 18 bases in the middle.

This chain links TRBV7-2 with TRBJ2-7, with D uncertain. CDR1 SGHTA and CDR2 FQGNSA come from the germline V gene. Trimming stripped 4 bases from V and 1 base from J, with 8 bases between. The CDR3 sequence is 13 residues long. The CDR3 coding sequence is TGTGCCAGCAGCTACGGTTGGTCCTACGAGCAGTACTTC. Protein product: CASSYGWSYEQYF.

The gene calls are TRBV30 and TRBJ1-4, with 8 bases identical to TRBD1. Germline V lookup: CDR1 GTSNPN, CDR2 SVGIG (reference sequence). There are 11 residues in the CDR3. Germline trimming cut 0 bases from V and 14 bases from J; bases unmatched to any gene: 2. CDR3 residues: CAWSVQGGLFF. The CDR3 bases are TGTGCCTGGAGTGTACAGGGGGGGCTGTTTTTT.

This clone was detected once. The chain carries TRBV7-2 and TRBJ1-2, with D perhaps matching TRBD1 (5 bases). CDR1 and CDR2 (germline): SGHTA, FQGNSA. Between the trimmed V and J ends, which lost 1 base and 5 bases, there was a span of 8 bases. CDR3 length: 13 residues. Here the CDR3 DNA reads TGTGCCAGCAGCTTAGACCGGGGGTATGGCTACACCTTC. Translation gives CASSLDRGYGYTF. Using reference TRBV7-2 and TRBJ1-2 for the parts outside the CDR3, the full variable domain is GAGVSQSPSNKVTEKGKDVELRCDPISGHTALYWYRQSLGQGLEFLIYFQGNSAPDKSGLPSDRFSAERTGGSVSTLTIQRTQQEDSAVYLCASSLDRGYGYTFGSGTRLTVV.

CDR3 nucleotide sequence: TGTGCCAGCAGCTTGGACAGGGGCTTCCAAGAGACCCAGTACTTC. It codes for CASSLDRGFQETQYF. V gene TRBV5-6 combines with J gene TRBJ2-5; 7 bases fit TRBD1. In germline, CDR1 is SGHDT, CDR2 YYEEEE. The J segment lost 1 base and the V segment lost 0 bases, leaving 3 bases of the junction unmatched. The CDR3 covers 15 residues. Combining the CDR3 with reference TRBV5-6 and TRBJ2-5 gives the whole variable domain DAGVTQSPTHLIKTRGQQVTLRCSPKSGHDTVSWYQQALGQGPQFIFQYYEEEERQRGNFPDRFSGHQFPNYSSELNVNALLLGDSALYLCASSLDRGFQETQYFGPGTRLLVL.

This clone was counted once. The rearrangement uses TRBV4-1 and TRBJ1-1; D may be TRBD1 (6 bases). The germline gives CDR1 MGHRA, CDR2 YSYEKL. V gave up 3 bases and J gave up 4 bases, with 15 bases separating them. The CDR3 is made up of 15 amino acids. CDR3 sequence reads: CASSHPFRGATEAFF. In DNA form, the CDR3 reads TGCGCCAGCAGCCACCCTTTTCGGGGGGCCACTGAAGCTTTCTTT.

In its sample, this clone was seen once. V is TRBV5-4 and J is TRBJ2-7; 9 bases agree with TRBD1. Germline trimming cut 5 bases from V and 4 bases from J; bases unmatched to any gene: 7. The CDR3 has 14 amino acids. Germline V gene sequence: CDR1 SGHNT, CDR2 YYREEE (reference sequence). CDR3 in DNA: TGTGCCAGCAGTGGGACAGGGACATCATACGAGCAGTACTTC. Protein sequence: CASSGTGTSYEQYF.

This clone was observed a handful of times. The V and J genes are TRBV6-1 and TRBJ1-5, with 9 positions matching TRBD1. Germline trimming cut 11 bases from V and 7 bases from J; bases unmatched to any gene: 6. Germline V gives CDR1 MNHNS, CDR2 SASEGT. The CDR3 extends over 12 amino acids. DNA for the CDR3: TGTGCCGGCGGGACAGGGAGGCAGCCCCAGCATTTT. Protein sequence: CAGGTGRQPQHF.

This rearrangement joins TRBV9 to TRBJ2-4; 7 bases line up with TRBD1. This CDR3 contains 12 residues. CDR1 SGDLS and CDR2 YYNGEE come from the germline V gene. J was trimmed by 9 bases and V by 0 bases; bases with no gene match: 0. The CDR3 loop reads CASSVGQGIQYF. The CDR3 nucleotides are TGTGCCAGCAGCGTAGGACAGGGCATTCAGTACTTC.

Notes on this clone: A junction end diverges from the germline sequence, so it may reflect a read error. The V and J genes are TRBV7-9 and TRBJ2-1; possible D gene TRBD2, 7 bases. The CDR3 is made up of 13 amino acids. The germline gives CDR1 SEHNR, CDR2 FQNEAQ (reference sequence). The CDR3 DNA is TGTGCCAGCAGCTCCGACCGGGGGGCCACCGGGGTCTTC. Residues: CASSSDRGATGVF.

The chain uses TRBV7-2 and TRBJ1-6; 7 nucleotides line up with TRBD1. In germline, CDR1 is SGHTA, CDR2 FQGNSA. V shed 5 bases and J 9 bases; nucleotides not matched to a gene: 7. The CDR3 has 14 amino acids. CDR3 loop: CASSVGQESSPLHF. The CDR3 coding sequence is TGTGCCAGCAGCGTTGGACAGGAAAGTTCACCCCTCCACTTT.

The rearrangement links TRBV10-2 to TRBJ2-7; 8 bases are shared with TRBD2. Losses at the gene ends were 7 bases for V and 3 bases for J; bases not matched to a gene: 14. Germline CDR1 and CDR2: WSHSY and SAAADI. This CDR3 has 16 amino acids. CDR3 amino acids: CASTTSGRADLYEQYF. As DNA, the CDR3 is TGCGCCAGCACTACTAGCGGACGCGCCGATCTCTACGAGCAGTACTTC.

The V gene is TRBV30, the J gene TRBJ2-3; TRBD1 matches 8 bases. Per germline, CDR1 GTSNPN and CDR2 SVGIG (reference sequence). This CDR3 has 12 residues. After removal of 4 bases from V and 4 bases from J, the junction contained 1 base not matched to a gene. The CDR3 bases are TGTGCCTGGACAGGGGGCGCAGATACGCAGTATTTT. Translation gives CAWTGGADTQYF.

The J gene is TRBJ2-7, the V gene TRBV15; D may be TRBD1 (7 bases). Germline V gene data show CDR1 as LNHNV and CDR2 as YYDKDF (reference sequence). V was pared by 0 bases and J by 2 bases, with 11 bases between. CDR3 size: 15 residues. The CDR3 region is CATSRDQGGPYEQYF. The CDR3, as DNA: TGTGCCACCAGCAGAGATCAGGGGGGACCCTACGAGCAGTACTTC.

This chain joins TRBV11-3 and TRBJ2-5; perhaps TRBD1 as D (5 bases). The CDR3 sequence is 13 residues long. Deletions cut 4 bases from V and 7 bases from J, with 13 bases between. The germline V gene has CDR1 SGHNT and CDR2 YENEEA. CDR3 sequence: CASSSRQTGTQYF. CDR3 nucleotide sequence: TGTGCCAGCAGCTCTAGACAAACAGGGACCCAGTACTTC.